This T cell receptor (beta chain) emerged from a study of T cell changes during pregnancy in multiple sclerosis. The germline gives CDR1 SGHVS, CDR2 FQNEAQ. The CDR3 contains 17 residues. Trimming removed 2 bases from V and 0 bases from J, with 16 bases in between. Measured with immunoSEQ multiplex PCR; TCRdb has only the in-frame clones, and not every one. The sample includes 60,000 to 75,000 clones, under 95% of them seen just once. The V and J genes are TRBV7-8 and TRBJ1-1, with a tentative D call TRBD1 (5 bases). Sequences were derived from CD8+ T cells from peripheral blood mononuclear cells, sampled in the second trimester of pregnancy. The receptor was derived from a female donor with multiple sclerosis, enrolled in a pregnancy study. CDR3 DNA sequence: TGTGCCAGCAGCTTAACGCGGGGCAGATACTTGAACACTGAAGCTTTCTTT. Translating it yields CASSLTRGRYLNTEAFF.